This T cell receptor (beta chain) is drawn from a study of regulatory T cells in long-lasting Graves disease. This clonotype was counted many times. Both iRepertoire HTBI primers and Arm-PCR of CDR3 regions were used to build the TCR beta libraries. From the multiplex PCR reads, TCRdb called clonotypes with MiXCR, one entry per CDR3 protein. The data contain more than 400,000 distinct CDR3 sequences, 15% to 20% of them singletons. The time point: newly diagnosed GD, antithyroid drugs for less than 3 months. PBMC RNA was the source of the TCR library. Germline V CDR1 and CDR2: DFQATT, SNEGSKA (reference sequence). The V end lost 2 bases, the J end lost 2 bases, and 7 bases lay between the germline ends. CDR3 length equals 13 residues. This same sample was also part of a study on T cells in Graves' hyperthyroidism and ophthalmopathy.

The rearrangement joins TRBV20-1 to TRBJ1-5; no reliable D call. This clonotype was sampled from a man aged 40-49 years with Graves disease. The sample consisted of peripheral blood mononuclear cells (PBMCs), taken at new diagnosis, from a patient treated with antithyroid drugs. CDR3 sequence reads: CSARPGRNQPQHF. For the CDR3, the DNA is TGCAGTGCTAGACCGGGCCGCAATCAGCCCCAGCATTTT.